A selection of T cell receptor beta chains follows, all from one sample in a study of blood T cell repertoires in COVID-19. The assay was immunoSEQ multiplex PCR, and TCRdb's table has in-frame clones only and misses some. The table records over 150,000 clones, roughly 87% of them present only once. Sequences were obtained from peripheral blood. Receptor source: a woman aged 55-75 years who had recovered from COVID-19. Each CDR3 is given with its conserved first and last residue. The D gene is left open where the match is weak. Some rows mark clone size as missing; the rest say once, few, many or name a class of expanded clone.

d_call: TRBD1; cdr3_length: 14; v_call: TRBV5-4; j_call: TRBJ1-1; clone_size: NA; cdr3_nt: TGTGCCAGCAGACGCCAGGGGGCGGACACTGAAGCTTTCTTT; cdr3_aa: CASRRQGADTEAFF
d_call: TRBD1; cdr3_length: 13; v_call: TRBV30; j_call: TRBJ1-5; clone_size: NA; cdr3_nt: TGTGCCTGGAGCGCAGGGGGAGATCAGCCCCAGCATTTT; cdr3_aa: CAWSAGGDQPQHF
d_call: NA; cdr3_length: 17; v_call: TRBV11-2; j_call: TRBJ2-3; clone_size: NA; cdr3_nt: TGTGCCAGCAGCTTAGCTCCTAGCTACATCTCTGCAGATACGCAGTATTTT; cdr3_aa: CASSLAPSYISADTQYF
d_call: NA; cdr3_length: 13; v_call: TRBV3-1/TRBV3-2; j_call: TRBJ1-4; clone_size: NA; cdr3_nt: TGTGCCAGCAGCCAAGATAGGGGTGAAAAACTGTTTTTT; cdr3_aa: CASSQDRGEKLFF
d_call: NA; cdr3_length: 13; v_call: TRBV30; j_call: TRBJ2-7; clone_size: NA; cdr3_nt: TGTGCCTGGAGTGTACAAGTGGTCTACGAGCAGTACTTC; cdr3_aa: CAWSVQVVYEQYF
d_call: TRBD2; cdr3_length: 16; v_call: TRBV7-3; j_call: TRBJ2-2; clone_size: NA; cdr3_nt: TGTGCCAGCAGCCCTCAGCGGGGGGCGACCACCGGGGAGCTGTTTTTT; cdr3_aa: CASSPQRGATTGELFF
d_call: NA; cdr3_length: 15; v_call: TRBV10-3; j_call: TRBJ2-5; clone_size: NA; cdr3_nt: TGTGCCATCAGTGAGCAGGGCCAGGGCAGCGAGACCCAGTACTTC; cdr3_aa: CAISEQGQGSETQYF
d_call: TRBD1; cdr3_length: 16; v_call: TRBV5-1; j_call: TRBJ2-5; clone_size: NA; cdr3_nt: TGCGCCAGCAGCTTGAGGGGACAGGGGGCCAGGGAGACCCAGTACTTC; cdr3_aa: CASSLRGQGARETQYF
d_call: NA; cdr3_length: 11; v_call: TRBV7-8; j_call: TRBJ2-7; clone_size: few; cdr3_nt: TGTGCCAGCAGCTCCCGGTACGAGCAGTACTTC; cdr3_aa: CASSSRYEQYF
d_call: NA; cdr3_length: 14; v_call: TRBV28; j_call: TRBJ2-7; clone_size: NA; cdr3_nt: TGTGCCAGTGAACGGGAATATGGGACCTACGAGCAGTACTTC; cdr3_aa: CASEREYGTYEQYF
d_call: NA; cdr3_length: 13; v_call: TRBV24-1; j_call: TRBJ2-1; clone_size: NA; cdr3_nt: TGTGCCACCAGTGACCTAAGTGTCCATGAGCAGTTCTTC; cdr3_aa: CATSDLSVHEQFF
d_call: NA; cdr3_length: 14; v_call: TRBV5-1; j_call: TRBJ2-3; clone_size: many; cdr3_nt: TGCGCCAGCAGCTTGGCCTTAACTACCAATACGCAGTATTTT; cdr3_aa: CASSLALTTNTQYF
d_call: TRBD2; cdr3_length: 15; v_call: TRBV29-1; j_call: TRBJ2-1; clone_size: once; cdr3_nt: TGCAGCGTTGTCAGGACTAGCGGGGCGATCAATGAGCAGTTCTTC; cdr3_aa: CSVVRTSGAINEQFF
d_call: TRBD2; cdr3_length: 16; v_call: TRBV12-5; j_call: TRBJ2-7; clone_size: NA; cdr3_nt: TGTGCTAGTGGCCTCGACAGCGGGGGGGGAGGGTACGAGCAGTACTTC; cdr3_aa: CASGLDSGGGGYEQYF
d_call: TRBD2; cdr3_length: 16; v_call: TRBV3-1/TRBV3-2; j_call: TRBJ2-2; clone_size: NA; cdr3_nt: TGTGCCAGCAGCCAACGGGGGGGAAGGGACACCGGGGAGCTGTTTTTT; cdr3_aa: CASSQRGGRDTGELFF
d_call: NA; cdr3_length: 14; v_call: TRBV25-1; j_call: TRBJ1-4; clone_size: NA; cdr3_nt: TGTGCCAGCAGTGTGTACAGCCGTAATGAAAAACTGTTTTTT; cdr3_aa: CASSVYSRNEKLFF
d_call: TRBD1; cdr3_length: 15; v_call: TRBV4-2; j_call: TRBJ1-4; clone_size: NA; cdr3_nt: TGTGCCAGCAGCCAGGAGGGACAGGGGGAAGAAAAACTGTTTTTT; cdr3_aa: CASSQEGQGEEKLFF
d_call: NA; cdr3_length: 15; v_call: TRBV7-2; j_call: TRBJ1-2; clone_size: NA; cdr3_nt: TGTGCCAGCAGCTTAGGACAGTCTATAGTCGGTGGCTACACCTTC; cdr3_aa: CASSLGQSIVGGYTF
d_call: NA; cdr3_length: 18; v_call: TRBV7-9; j_call: TRBJ1-1; clone_size: once; cdr3_nt: TGTGCCAGCAGCTTAGTGATCAATACAGGTGGGGATAGGACTGAAGCTTTCTTT; cdr3_aa: CASSLVINTGGDRTEAFF
d_call: NA; cdr3_length: 15; v_call: TRBV3-1/TRBV3-2; j_call: TRBJ2-1; clone_size: NA; cdr3_nt: TGTGCCAGCAGCCAAGGGCGGCAGAGCTACAATGAGCAGTTCTTC; cdr3_aa: CASSQGRQSYNEQFF
d_call: NA; cdr3_length: 18; v_call: TRBV5-1; j_call: TRBJ1-5; clone_size: NA; cdr3_nt: TGCGCCAGCAGTCTAAGGGGGGGGCGAGCATATAGCAATCAGCCCCAGCATTTT; cdr3_aa: CASSLRGGRAYSNQPQHF